This T cell receptor (beta chain) was obtained from a study of OX40 agonist ivuxolimab in advanced cancers. TCRdb keeps only in-frame clones here, not all; method: immunoSEQ multiplex PCR. This sample carries 79,000 or so clones, 85% of them seen once, and the ten largest clones take about 0.6%. The sample here was CD4+ or CD8+ T cells sorted from blood, taken in a trial of the OX40 agonist ivuxolimab. This receptor was identified in an adult with an advanced solid tumor such as melanoma, head and neck, liver or kidney cancer.

CDR3 residues: CASSFNPGEQYF. The CDR3 DNA sequence: TGCGCCAGCAGCTTTAACCCAGGCGAGCAGTACTTC. This chain joins TRBV5-1 and TRBJ2-7; D not resolved. The V gene's germline CDR1 is SGHRS and CDR2 YFSETQ. This CDR3 comprises 12 residues. Trimming removed 2 bases from V and 6 bases from J, with 9 bases in between.